The entry that follows covers one T cell receptor (beta chain) sequence. The antigen is not known. The PCR had 60 Vbeta and 13 Jbeta primers. TCRdb keeps only in-frame clones here, not all; method: immunoSEQ multiplex PCR. This sample has 100,000 to 150,000 clones; roughly 74% occur once, and the top ten carry roughly 3.5%. These data come from a study of cytomegalovirus exposure and HLA in healthy donors. General study findings and limits: In a later analysis, HLA-C alleles had the fewest associated TCRs, DRB1 alleles the most.

The sequencing sample was made of PBMCs. The sequence was obtained from a man in his forties in good health and CMV-seronegative.

CDR3 region: CASSMGRQGYEQYF. CDR3 sequence (DNA): TGTGCCAGCAGCATGGGAAGACAGGGTTACGAGCAGTACTTC. This chain connects TRBV7-2 to TRBJ2-7; TRBD1 matches 7 bases. Losses at the gene ends were 5 bases for V and 4 bases for J; bases not matched to a gene: 8. The CDR3 sequence is 14 residues long. CDR1 is SGHTA, CDR2 FQGNSA, per germline.